Shown below are 7 T cell receptor beta chains from a single sample sequenced in a study of T cell responses to AZD1222 COVID-19 vaccine. Method: immunoSEQ multiplex PCR; TCRdb's copy keeps in-frame clones and lacks some. The table includes roughly 150,000 clones, 90% detected once. Sequencing was performed on peripheral blood, taken on day 0 of AZD1222 vaccination. The receptors originated from an adult in good health.

This rearrangement joins TRBV3-1 (or the pseudogene TRBV3-2) to TRBJ1-4; 8 bases map to TRBD1. The CDR3 runs 16 residues. V shed 2 bases and J 9 bases; nucleotides not matched to a gene: 11. The V gene's germline CDR1 is LGHDT and CDR2 YNNKEL (reference sequence). The CDR3 spells CASSQQSHGQGQKLFF. CDR3 coding DNA: TGTGCCAGCAGCCAACAAAGCCATGGACAGGGACAAAAACTGTTTTTT.

This chain connects TRBV7-3 to TRBJ2-7; D may be TRBD1 or TRBD2 (5 bases each). From germline, CDR1 is SGHTA and CDR2 FQGTGA. The CDR3 has 17 amino acids. Trimming left V 0 bases short and J 0 bases short, with 15 bases between. The CDR3 DNA follows: TGTGCCAGCAGCTTAACGGGGGTCGTCGGGCGCTCCTACGAGCAGTACTTC. Translated: CASSLTGVVGRSYEQYF.

The V and J genes are TRBV7-2 and TRBJ2-1; no firm D call. The germline gives CDR1 SGHTA, CDR2 FQGNSA. V lost 5 bases to trimming and J lost 0 bases, with 5 bases between them. The CDR3 is 13 amino acids. CDR3 nucleotide sequence: TGTGCCAGCAGCCTCGGCTCCTACAATGAGCAGTTCTTC. Its translation is CASSLGSYNEQFF. Combining the CDR3 with reference TRBV7-2 and TRBJ2-1 gives the whole variable domain GAGVSQSPSNKVTEKGKDVELRCDPISGHTALYWYRQSLGQGLEFLIYFQGNSAPDKSGLPSDRFSAERTGGSVSTLTIQRTQQEDSAVYLCASSLGSYNEQFFGPGTRLTVL.

The chain has TRBV28 and TRBJ1-1, with 10 bases matching TRBD1. Germline V gives CDR1 MDHEN, CDR2 SYDVKM. V lost 7 bases to trimming and J lost 4 bases; unmatched junction nucleotides: 15. CDR3 length equals 17 residues. CDR3 sequence: CASTSLFRDRGLTEAFF. The CDR3 DNA follows: TGTGCCAGCACCAGCCTTTTCAGGGACAGGGGACTCACTGAAGCTTTCTTT.

The count of this clone is one. This chain connects TRBV7-9 to TRBJ2-1; D is ambiguous. Per germline, CDR1 SEHNR and CDR2 FQNEAQ (reference sequence). Trimming shortened V by 5 bases and J by 6 bases, and 5 bases separated the two germline ends. The length of the CDR3 is 11 residues. The CDR3 DNA reads as TGTGCCAGCAGCCAGATCAATGAGCAGTTCTTC. This encodes CASSQINEQFF.

The gene calls are TRBV19 and TRBJ2-1; maybe TRBD1 (5 bases). Germline values: CDR1 LNHDA, CDR2 SQIVND (reference sequence). The CDR3 runs to 16 residues. The V gene lost 5 bases and the J gene lost 4 bases, with 18 bases spanning the gap. CDR3 protein: CASSGAIGPRYNEQFF. The CDR3 DNA follows: TGTGCCAGTAGTGGGGCGATCGGCCCCCGATACAATGAGCAGTTCTTC.

The chain combines TRBV2 with TRBJ2-7; D is ambiguous. The CDR3 loop spans 13 amino acids. Trimming left V 6 bases short and J 0 bases short, with 9 bases between. Germline lookup yields CDR1 SNHLY and CDR2 FYNNEI. The CDR3 spells CASRDGFSYEQYF. The CDR3 DNA follows: TGTGCCAGCAGGGACGGATTCTCCTACGAGCAGTACTTC.